Detailed here is one TCR beta chain. Its antigen is currently unknown. TCRdb processed the 5' RACE reads anew with MiXCR; each CDR3 protein has one entry. The sample contains approximately 550,000 distinct CDR3 sequences, over 15% of which appear only once. This sample was taken from a study of T cells after yellow fever vaccination. For the study at large: Fractions of low cell number were prepared using SMART-Seq v4 Ultra Low Input. General study findings and limits: Post-booster repertoires again held most primary-vaccination clones (approximately 96% CD4, just under 90% CD8). High-abundance clonotypes from the bulk population could contaminate FACS-sorted repertoires. Only a minor proportion of clonotypes was detected across both CD4 and CD8 compartments.

The CDR3 contains 15 residues. Germline CDR1 LNHNV, CDR2 YYDKDF (reference sequence). V was trimmed by 4 bases and J by 7 bases, leaving 16 bases between them. Sample: PBMCs, taken 15 days after the yellow fever booster vaccination. The rearrangement links TRBV15 to TRBJ2-2, with D possibly TRBD1 on 6 matching bases. The receptor comes from a man in his thirties or forties who received the YFV17D yellow fever vaccine. The CDR3 protein is CATSIDRIELGELFF. The CDR3 DNA reads as TGTGCCACCAGCATCGACAGGATAGAACTCGGGGAGCTGTTTTTT.